Listed below are T cell receptor beta chains from one sample, sequenced in a study of control samples from healthy donors and cancer patients. Libraries were prepared by immunoSEQ multiplex PCR; TCRdb keeps only in-frame clonotypes and omits some of them. The sample carries some 130,000 clones, around 90% recorded once. Specimen: blood. The receptors derive from a man aged 35 to 55 in good health. Both conserved end residues are part of each CDR3.

V	CDR3
TRBV9	CASSVRGRNTGELFF
TRBV5-5	CASSEGQYTYEQYF
TRBV2	CASTPVAWNEQFF
TRBV3-1/TRBV3-2	CASSSVIDEQYF
TRBV28	CASSLRGTRNYSNQPQHF
TRBV10-3	CAISPSRVEETQYF
TRBV4-2	CASSQGGYGNTEAFF
TRBV27	CASSRAGLGELFF
TRBV5-6	CASSLRLAVLSGELFF
TRBV5-4	CASRTGTNTEAFF
TRBV15	CATSRDWDSGEETQYF
TRBV14	CASSQGDWDRHTEAFF
TRBV5-1	CASSRSGDTDTQYF
TRBV2	CASTGTSGDTQYF
TRBV5-4	CASSKLGYEQYF
TRBV7-6	CASSARTGVFREQYF
TRBV10-1	CASSRGGLDTEAFF
TRBV12-3/TRBV12-4	CASSEGVYEQYF
TRBV29-1	CSVEGYGDSYNEQFF